The TCR beta chain under discussion was sequenced for a study of CD8 T cells in ankylosing spondylitis. Study-level findings and limits: Seemingly characteristic of ankylosing spondylitis blood was a TCR beta motif consisting of 7 or 8 highly homologous variants. Certain motif variants had earlier been reported in reactive arthritis synovial fluid and blood. Those disease-linked clones were CD8+; they were also relatively rare in peripheral blood.

This clonotype occurred a few times. What it binds is not known. Losses at the gene ends were 0 bases for V and 3 bases for J; bases not matched to a gene: 3. The CDR3 spans 16 residues. Germline-derived CDR1 and CDR2 are SGHRS and YFSETQ. Quantitative 5'-RACE was performed with molecular barcodes, and it yielded the TCR beta libraries. TCRdb redid the calling of the 5' RACE reads with MiXCR, one entry per CDR3 protein. The sample consists of roughly 700,000 distinct CDR3 sequences, under 20% of them appearing once. The receptor's source is a male donor with ankylosing spondylitis. The sequencing sample was made of blood, either unsorted or a sorted T cell fraction (not recorded which). The chain recombines TRBV5-1 with TRBJ2-3; 11 bases are a match to TRBD2. Here the CDR3 reads CASSLALAGETDTQYF. The CDR3 DNA reads as TGCGCCAGCAGCTTGGCACTAGCGGGAGAGACAGATACGCAGTATTTT. The full variable domain, with the rest looked up from reference TRBV5-1 and TRBJ2-3, is KAGVTQTPRYLIKTRGQQVTLSCSPISGHRSVSWYQQTPGQGLQFLFEYFSETQRNKGNFPGRFSGRQFSNSRSEMNVSTLELGDSALYLCASSLALAGETDTQYFGPGTRLTVL.